Listed below are T cell receptor beta chains from one sample, sequenced in a study of identical twins. TCRdb used MiXCR to reprocess the 5' RACE reads, holding one entry per CDR3 protein. The data hold approximately 490,000 distinct CDR3 sequences, with about a fifth observed a single time. This sample also belongs to another study, concerning yellow fever vaccine responses in identical twins.

The sequenced sample was CD4+ T cells sorted from blood. The source of these receptors is a woman aged 18-30 years in good health. The CDR3 runs from the conserved cysteine through the conserved F or W. The order of the fields is J gene, clone size, D gene, V gene, CDR3 DNA, CDR3 protein. A D gene is named only where the DNA matches it firmly. Not every row has a clone size; where given, it reads once, few, many or a size class.

j_call: TRBJ2-3; clone_size: few; d_call: -; v_call: TRBV20-1; cdr3_nt: TGCAGTGCTAGAGTGTCTAGTTGGGGTGCAGATACGCAGTATTTT; cdr3_aa: CSARVSSWGADTQYF
j_call: TRBJ2-1; clone_size: few; d_call: -; v_call: TRBV20-1; cdr3_nt: TGCAGTGCTAGGCGAGCGGAGTCCTACAATGAGCAGTTCTTC; cdr3_aa: CSARRAESYNEQFF
j_call: TRBJ2-7; clone_size: -; d_call: -; v_call: TRBV7-9; cdr3_nt: TGTGCCAGCAGATCCGCCGCGACCATTCATGAGCAGTACTTC; cdr3_aa: CASRSAATIHEQYF
j_call: TRBJ2-3; clone_size: few; d_call: -; v_call: TRBV5-1; cdr3_nt: TGCGCCAGCAGCGACCCTCGGGCAGATACGCAGTATTTT; cdr3_aa: CASSDPRADTQYF
j_call: TRBJ2-4; clone_size: many; d_call: TRBD1; v_call: TRBV20-1; cdr3_nt: TGCAGTGCTAACAGACAGGGAAAAAACATTCAGTACTTC; cdr3_aa: CSANRQGKNIQYF
j_call: TRBJ1-1; clone_size: few; d_call: -; v_call: TRBV9; cdr3_nt: TGTGCCAGCAGCGTAAGGCCCCTGAACACTGAAGCTTTCTTT; cdr3_aa: CASSVRPLNTEAFF
j_call: TRBJ2-3; clone_size: many; d_call: -; v_call: TRBV7-8; cdr3_nt: TGTGCCAGCAGCTCCCGACAGGGGAGGGCAGATACGCAGTATTTT; cdr3_aa: CASSSRQGRADTQYF
j_call: TRBJ1-6; clone_size: -; d_call: -; v_call: TRBV7-3; cdr3_nt: TGTGCCAGCAGCAGCGGGACACCTGATTCACCCCTCCACTTT; cdr3_aa: CASSSGTPDSPLHF
j_call: TRBJ2-4; clone_size: many; d_call: TRBD2; v_call: TRBV27; cdr3_nt: TGTGCCAGCAGTGACTTGGGACTAGCTTCGGGAAACATTCAGTACTTC; cdr3_aa: CASSDLGLASGNIQYF
j_call: TRBJ2-2; clone_size: -; d_call: TRBD2; v_call: TRBV5-1; cdr3_nt: TGCGCCAGCAGCGCTCGACTAGCGGGAGGCCACACCGGGGAGCTGTTTTTT; cdr3_aa: CASSARLAGGHTGELFF
j_call: TRBJ2-6; clone_size: -; d_call: -; v_call: TRBV2; cdr3_nt: TGTGCCAGCAGTATCCAGGGCACCTACTCTGGGGCCAACGTCCTGACTTTC; cdr3_aa: CASSIQGTYSGANVLTF
j_call: TRBJ2-2; clone_size: few; d_call: -; v_call: TRBV12-3/TRBV12-4; cdr3_nt: TGTGCCAGCACCCTGGCTCAGCGAATAAGTTCCGGGGAGCTGTTTTTT; cdr3_aa: CASTLAQRISSGELFF
j_call: TRBJ1-2; clone_size: few; d_call: -; v_call: TRBV6-1; cdr3_nt: TGTGCCAGCACCTCACAGGAACAGGTTCGCTATGGCTACACCTTC; cdr3_aa: CASTSQEQVRYGYTF
j_call: TRBJ2-1; clone_size: -; d_call: TRBD1; v_call: TRBV12-3/TRBV12-4; cdr3_nt: TGTGCCAGCAGTTCTCACCCGGGACAGGGTATCTCCTTC; cdr3_aa: CASSSHPGQGISF
j_call: TRBJ2-1; clone_size: few; d_call: -; v_call: TRBV27; cdr3_nt: TGTGCCAGCAGCGAGGGGCTGTACTCCTACAATGAGCAGTTCTTC; cdr3_aa: CASSEGLYSYNEQFF
j_call: TRBJ2-1; clone_size: many; d_call: -; v_call: TRBV12-3/TRBV12-4; cdr3_nt: TGTGCCAGCAGTTTACTGGCGCTAATCAATGAGCAGTTCTTC; cdr3_aa: CASSLLALINEQFF
j_call: TRBJ2-7; clone_size: few; d_call: -; v_call: TRBV7-8; cdr3_nt: TGTGCCAGCAGCTTAGAAGGGGGCGGGACCTACGAGCAGTACTTC; cdr3_aa: CASSLEGGGTYEQYF
j_call: TRBJ2-3; clone_size: -; d_call: -; v_call: TRBV10-3; cdr3_nt: TGTGCCATCAGTGACCAACGGGAGTCAGATACGCAGTATTTT; cdr3_aa: CAISDQRESDTQYF
j_call: TRBJ1-5; clone_size: few; d_call: TRBD1; v_call: TRBV9; cdr3_nt: TGTGCCAGCAGCGGTCAGGGGGGTCCCAATCAGCCCCAGCATTTT; cdr3_aa: CASSGQGGPNQPQHF
j_call: TRBJ2-2; clone_size: -; d_call: TRBD1; v_call: TRBV20-1; cdr3_nt: TGCAGTGCTAGAGATGTCGGGACAGGGGGAACCGGGGAGCTGTTTTTT; cdr3_aa: CSARDVGTGGTGELFF
j_call: TRBJ1-5; clone_size: -; d_call: TRBD1; v_call: TRBV6-5; cdr3_nt: TGTGCCAGCAGGACTCGTGGGGACAGGGGAGATCAGCCCCAGCATTTT; cdr3_aa: CASRTRGDRGDQPQHF
j_call: TRBJ2-2; clone_size: -; d_call: -; v_call: TRBV11-3; cdr3_nt: TGTGCCAGCAGCTCGGCCCTAGCGTCAGCGAACACCGGGGAGCTGTTTTTT; cdr3_aa: CASSSALASANTGELFF
j_call: TRBJ2-5; clone_size: -; d_call: TRBD1; v_call: TRBV2; cdr3_nt: TGTGCCAGCAGTGAAGGGTTCAGGGGGATGGTAGAGACCCAGTACTTC; cdr3_aa: CASSEGFRGMVETQYF
j_call: TRBJ2-1; clone_size: few; d_call: TRBD2; v_call: TRBV2; cdr3_nt: TGTGCCAGCACTTGGATAGCGGGAGTAAATGAGCAGTTCTTC; cdr3_aa: CASTWIAGVNEQFF
j_call: TRBJ2-1; clone_size: few; d_call: -; v_call: TRBV20-1; cdr3_nt: TGCAGTGCTAGTCCAGGGTCATCTAAAGGGGAGTTCTTC; cdr3_aa: CSASPGSSKGEFF
j_call: TRBJ2-1; clone_size: few; d_call: -; v_call: TRBV12-3/TRBV12-4; cdr3_nt: TGTGCCAGCAGTTTGGGGAAGAGCTCCTACAATGAGCAGTTCTTC; cdr3_aa: CASSLGKSSYNEQFF
j_call: TRBJ1-1; clone_size: few; d_call: -; v_call: TRBV7-2; cdr3_nt: TGTGCCAGCAGCTCGAAGGGACAAGTGAACACTGAAGCTTTCTTT; cdr3_aa: CASSSKGQVNTEAFF
j_call: TRBJ1-1; clone_size: few; d_call: -; v_call: TRBV11-2; cdr3_nt: TGTGCCAGCAGCCGCCTTATTGGACAGAGGCAGATGAACACTGAAGCTTTCTTT; cdr3_aa: CASSRLIGQRQMNTEAFF
j_call: TRBJ2-3; clone_size: -; d_call: -; v_call: TRBV12-3/TRBV12-4; cdr3_nt: TGTGCCAGCCGAGATCTTGGCACAGATACGCAGTATTTT; cdr3_aa: CASRDLGTDTQYF
j_call: TRBJ2-7; clone_size: -; d_call: -; v_call: TRBV3-1; cdr3_nt: TGTGCCAGCAGCCAACGGCCTGGGGGTGCCTACGAGCAGTACTTC; cdr3_aa: CASSQRPGGAYEQYF
j_call: TRBJ2-1; clone_size: few; d_call: -; v_call: TRBV7-6; cdr3_nt: TGTGCCAGCAGCTTTTCCCAGGGCGGGAACAATGAGCAGTTCTTC; cdr3_aa: CASSFSQGGNNEQFF
j_call: TRBJ1-2; clone_size: few; d_call: -; v_call: TRBV6-5; cdr3_nt: TGTGCCAGCCAGTTAAGACCCGGGGCCCACTATGGCTACACCTTC; cdr3_aa: CASQLRPGAHYGYTF
j_call: TRBJ1-6; clone_size: few; d_call: -; v_call: TRBV28; cdr3_nt: TGTGCCAGCAGATCAGGGACGGTAAATTCACCCCTCCACTTT; cdr3_aa: CASRSGTVNSPLHF
j_call: TRBJ2-2; clone_size: -; d_call: -; v_call: TRBV20-1; cdr3_nt: TGCAGTGCACGTCCTCGCAGCTACACCGGGGAGCTGTTTTTT; cdr3_aa: CSARPRSYTGELFF
j_call: TRBJ1-2; clone_size: -; d_call: TRBD1; v_call: TRBV4-1; cdr3_nt: TGCGCCAGCAGCCAAGCCCTAGCCGGGACAGGGTCCGACTATGGCTACACCTTC; cdr3_aa: CASSQALAGTGSDYGYTF
j_call: TRBJ2-3; clone_size: few; d_call: -; v_call: TRBV14; cdr3_nt: TGTGCCAGCAGCCAATGGGGGGATACGCAGTATTTT; cdr3_aa: CASSQWGDTQYF
j_call: TRBJ2-1; clone_size: -; d_call: TRBD2; v_call: TRBV7-6; cdr3_nt: TGTGCCAGCAGCCCCCCTAGGACTCTAGCGGGGTACGGTGAGCAGTTCTTC; cdr3_aa: CASSPPRTLAGYGEQFF
j_call: TRBJ2-5; clone_size: -; d_call: -; v_call: TRBV20-1; cdr3_nt: TGCAGTGCTAGCGGCGGGGAAGAGACCCAGTACTTC; cdr3_aa: CSASGGEETQYF
j_call: TRBJ2-3; clone_size: -; d_call: TRBD2; v_call: TRBV6-1; cdr3_nt: TGTGCCAGCAGTCAGATTAGCGGGACGAGCACAGATACGCAGTATTTT; cdr3_aa: CASSQISGTSTDTQYF
j_call: TRBJ1-4; clone_size: -; d_call: -; v_call: TRBV6-1; cdr3_nt: TGTGCCAGCAGAAGTGGAAGGCTTAATAATGAAAAACTGTTTTTT; cdr3_aa: CASRSGRLNNEKLFF
j_call: TRBJ1-2; clone_size: -; d_call: TRBD1; v_call: TRBV6-5; cdr3_nt: TGTGCCAGTAGGACAGGGGACTATGGCTACACCTTC; cdr3_aa: CASRTGDYGYTF
j_call: TRBJ1-2; clone_size: -; d_call: -; v_call: TRBV6-6; cdr3_nt: TGTGCCAGCAGTTACTTGCGGGCGTACGAGGGCTACACCTTC; cdr3_aa: CASSYLRAYEGYTF
j_call: TRBJ1-2; clone_size: -; d_call: -; v_call: TRBV6-2/TRBV6-3; cdr3_nt: TGTGCCAGCAGTTACTCATCCAACTATGGCTACACCTTC; cdr3_aa: CASSYSSNYGYTF
j_call: TRBJ2-1; clone_size: few; d_call: TRBD2; v_call: TRBV12-3/TRBV12-4; cdr3_nt: TGTGCCAGCAGTTTAGGAGGACTAGCGCTCAATGAGCAGTTCTTC; cdr3_aa: CASSLGGLALNEQFF
j_call: TRBJ2-1; clone_size: -; d_call: -; v_call: TRBV9; cdr3_nt: TGTGCCAGCAGCGTCCACCTCGGATCACTATACAATGAGCAGTTCTTC; cdr3_aa: CASSVHLGSLYNEQFF
j_call: TRBJ2-1; clone_size: -; d_call: -; v_call: TRBV20-1; cdr3_nt: TGCAGTGAATGGGATTCACGAGCCGGGCACAATGAGCAGTTCTTC; cdr3_aa: CSEWDSRAGHNEQFF
j_call: TRBJ1-1; clone_size: -; d_call: -; v_call: TRBV5-1; cdr3_nt: TGCGCCAGCAGTCTTGGGAATATGTATAGTCAGGGGCTGGGCAGCACTGAAGCTTTCTTT; cdr3_aa: CASSLGNMYSQGLGSTEAFF
j_call: TRBJ2-5; clone_size: -; d_call: TRBD2; v_call: TRBV3-1; cdr3_nt: TGTGCCAGCAGCCTAAGACTAGCGGGAGGGGGAGGAGAGACCCAGTACTTC; cdr3_aa: CASSLRLAGGGGETQYF
j_call: TRBJ2-7; clone_size: -; d_call: -; v_call: TRBV7-9; cdr3_nt: TGTGCCAGCAGTCACAACCCCGGGGGCCGACCAGGGGTAGTCTTC; cdr3_aa: CASSHNPGGRPGVVF
j_call: TRBJ2-1; clone_size: few; d_call: -; v_call: TRBV20-1; cdr3_nt: TGCAGTGCTAGGGTAATAGGCTACAATGAGCAGTTCTTC; cdr3_aa: CSARVIGYNEQFF